Listed below are T cell receptor beta chains from one sample, sequenced in a study of blood T cells in healthy people across ages. TCRdb itself ran the 5' RACE reads through MiXCR, one entry per CDR3 protein. Here the sample spans around 990,000 distinct CDR3 sequences, less than 25% being singletons. The same specimen was also included in a second study, on T cells of mothers and their children.

The sample was blood. The receptors derive from a girl aged 2 to 9 in good health. Each CDR3 is given without its conserved first and last residue. Clone size is not always given. Where it is, it says once, few, many or a class for expanded clones.

NA | TRBJ2-7 | TRBV11-2 | ASSQHGGRTEEQY
few | TRBJ1-2 | TRBV20-1 | SARNHNRVGYGYT
NA | TRBJ1-3 | TRBV7-2 | ASSFSRVPGNTTY
NA | TRBJ1-4 | TRBV20-1 | SARDRQRFDELF
NA | TRBJ1-5 | TRBV5-8 | ASSFGRVQPQH
NA | TRBJ2-1 | TRBV10-3 | AIRSGPSYNEQF
few | TRBJ1-2 | TRBV12-3/TRBV12-4 | ASRPQGGSYGYT
few | TRBJ2-5 | TRBV29-1 | SETDRSDETQY
few | TRBJ2-5 | TRBV5-1 | ASSLGTGTGQTQY
few | TRBJ2-7 | TRBV6-1 | ASSEIGTTYEQY
NA | TRBJ1-3 | TRBV2 | ASTPRGGGNTIY
few | TRBJ2-1 | TRBV2 | ASGQTNNEQF
few | TRBJ2-7 | TRBV7-2 | ASSLEDGGGQY
NA | NA | TRBV20-1 | SARDGFEQY
NA | TRBJ1-1 | TRBV29-1 | SVVKPTYEAF
few | TRBJ2-3 | TRBV20-1 | SARRDYSTDTQY
few | NA | TRBV3-1 | ASSSETGDPYEQY